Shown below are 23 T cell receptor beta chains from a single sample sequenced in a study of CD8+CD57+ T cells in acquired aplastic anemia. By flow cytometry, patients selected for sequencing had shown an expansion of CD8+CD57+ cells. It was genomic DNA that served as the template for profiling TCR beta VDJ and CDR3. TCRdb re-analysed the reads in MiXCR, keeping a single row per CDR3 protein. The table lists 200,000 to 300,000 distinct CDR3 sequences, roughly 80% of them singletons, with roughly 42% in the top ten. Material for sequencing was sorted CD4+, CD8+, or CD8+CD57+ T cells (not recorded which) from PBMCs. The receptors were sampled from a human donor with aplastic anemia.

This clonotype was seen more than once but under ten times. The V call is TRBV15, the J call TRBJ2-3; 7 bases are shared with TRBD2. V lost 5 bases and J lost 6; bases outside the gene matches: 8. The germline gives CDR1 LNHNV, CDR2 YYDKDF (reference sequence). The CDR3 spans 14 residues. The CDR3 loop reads CATSCPGGPDTQYF. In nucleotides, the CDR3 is TGTGCCACCAGCTGCCCGGGAGGTCCCGATACGCAGTATTTT. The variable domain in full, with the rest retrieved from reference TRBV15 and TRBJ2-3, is DAMVIQNPRYQVTQFGKPVTLSCSQTLNHNVMYWYQQKSSQAPKLLFHYYDKDFNNEADTPDNFQSRRPNTSFCFLDIRSPGLGDTAMYLCATSCPGGPDTQYFGPGTRLTVL.

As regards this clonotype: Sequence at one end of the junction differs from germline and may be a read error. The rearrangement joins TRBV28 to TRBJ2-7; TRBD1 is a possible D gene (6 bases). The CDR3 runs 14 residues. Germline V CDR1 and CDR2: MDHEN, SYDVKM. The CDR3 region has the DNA TGTGCCAGCAGAGCCACAGGGAACGACTCCGAACCTTTCTTC. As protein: CASRATGNDSEPFF.

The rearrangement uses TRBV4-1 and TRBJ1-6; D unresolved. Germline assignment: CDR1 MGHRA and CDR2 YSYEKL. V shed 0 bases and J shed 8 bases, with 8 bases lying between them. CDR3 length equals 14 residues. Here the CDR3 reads CASSQESSYSPLHF. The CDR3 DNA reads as TGCGCCAGCAGCCAAGAATCGTCTTATTCACCCCTCCACTTT.

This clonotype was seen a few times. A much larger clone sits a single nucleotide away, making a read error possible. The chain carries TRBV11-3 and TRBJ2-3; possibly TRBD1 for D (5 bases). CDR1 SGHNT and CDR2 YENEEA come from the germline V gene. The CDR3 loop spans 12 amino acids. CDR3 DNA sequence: TGTGCCAGCAGCGTAGAGCTGACAGCGCAGTATTTT. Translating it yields CASSVELTAQYF.

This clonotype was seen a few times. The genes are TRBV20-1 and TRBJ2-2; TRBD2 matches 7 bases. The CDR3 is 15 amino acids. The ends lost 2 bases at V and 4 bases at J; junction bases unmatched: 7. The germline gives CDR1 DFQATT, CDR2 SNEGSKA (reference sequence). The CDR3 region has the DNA TGCAGTGCTAGATCCCCGCCGGGGGGCACCGGGGAGCTGTTTTTT. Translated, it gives CSARSPPGGTGELFF.

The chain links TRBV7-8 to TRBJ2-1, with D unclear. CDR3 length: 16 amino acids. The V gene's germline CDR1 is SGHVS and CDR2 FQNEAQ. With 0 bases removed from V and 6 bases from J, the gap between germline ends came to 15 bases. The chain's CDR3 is CASSLAMGLGFNEQFF. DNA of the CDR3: TGTGCCAGCAGCTTAGCGATGGGTCTGGGGTTCAATGAGCAGTTCTTC.

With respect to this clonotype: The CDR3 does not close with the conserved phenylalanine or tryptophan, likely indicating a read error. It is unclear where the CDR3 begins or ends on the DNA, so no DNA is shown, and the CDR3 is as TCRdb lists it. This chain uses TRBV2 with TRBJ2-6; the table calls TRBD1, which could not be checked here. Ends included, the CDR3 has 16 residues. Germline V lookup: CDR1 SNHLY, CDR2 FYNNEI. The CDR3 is CASGDGGTYTQYFGTG.

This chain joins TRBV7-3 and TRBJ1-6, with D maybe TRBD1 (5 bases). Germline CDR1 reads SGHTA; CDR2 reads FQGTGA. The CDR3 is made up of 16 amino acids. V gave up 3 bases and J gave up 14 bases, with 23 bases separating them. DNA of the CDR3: TGTGCCAGCAGCTTGGGGGAGGGCCCCTACGAGCAGTCCCTCCACTTT. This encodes CASSLGEGPYEQSLHF.

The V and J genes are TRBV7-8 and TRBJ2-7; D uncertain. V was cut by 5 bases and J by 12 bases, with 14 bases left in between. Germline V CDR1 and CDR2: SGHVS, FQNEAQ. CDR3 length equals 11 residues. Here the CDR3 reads CASSPIILWYV. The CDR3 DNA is TGTGCCAGCAGCCCCATAATACTTTGGTACGTC.

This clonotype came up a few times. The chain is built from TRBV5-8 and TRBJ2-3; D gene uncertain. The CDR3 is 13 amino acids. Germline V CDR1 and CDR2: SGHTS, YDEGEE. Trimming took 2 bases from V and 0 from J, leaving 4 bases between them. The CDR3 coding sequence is TGTGCCAGCAGCTTTAGGAGCACAGATACGCAGTATTTT. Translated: CASSFRSTDTQYF.

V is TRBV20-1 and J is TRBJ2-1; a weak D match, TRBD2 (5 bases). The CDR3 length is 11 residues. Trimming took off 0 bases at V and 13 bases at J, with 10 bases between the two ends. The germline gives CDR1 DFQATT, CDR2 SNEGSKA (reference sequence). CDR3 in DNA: TGCAGTGCTAGAGATGGGAGAGGACAGTTCTTC. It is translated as CSARDGRGQFF.

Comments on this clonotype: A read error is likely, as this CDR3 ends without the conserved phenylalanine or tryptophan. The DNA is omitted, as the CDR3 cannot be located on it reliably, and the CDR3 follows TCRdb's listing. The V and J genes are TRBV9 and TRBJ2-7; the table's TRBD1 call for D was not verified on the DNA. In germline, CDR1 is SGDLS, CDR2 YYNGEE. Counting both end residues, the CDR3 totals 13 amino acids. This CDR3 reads CASSEGGPQGRNI.

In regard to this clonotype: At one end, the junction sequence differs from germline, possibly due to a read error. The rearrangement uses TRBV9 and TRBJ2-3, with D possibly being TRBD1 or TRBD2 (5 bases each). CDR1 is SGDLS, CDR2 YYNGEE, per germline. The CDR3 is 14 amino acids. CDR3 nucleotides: TGTGCCAGCAGCGTAGCGGGACGTGGCGATACGCACTATTTT. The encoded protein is CASSVAGRGDTHYF. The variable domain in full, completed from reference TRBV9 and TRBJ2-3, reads DSGVTQTPKHLITATGQRVTLRCSPRSGDLSVYWYQQSLDQGLQFLIQYYNGEERAKGNILERFSAQQFPDLHSELNLSSLELGDSALYFCASSVAGRGDTHYFGPGTRLTVL.

The CDR3, as DNA: TGTGCCACCAGTGATTTCCTGGGAGATACGCAGTATTTT. This sequence encodes CATSDFLGDTQYF. The chain employs TRBV24-1 and TRBJ2-3, with D uncertain. The CDR3 runs 13 residues. Trimming stripped 1 base from V and 5 bases from J, with 6 bases between. From germline, CDR1 is KGHDR and CDR2 SFDVKD.

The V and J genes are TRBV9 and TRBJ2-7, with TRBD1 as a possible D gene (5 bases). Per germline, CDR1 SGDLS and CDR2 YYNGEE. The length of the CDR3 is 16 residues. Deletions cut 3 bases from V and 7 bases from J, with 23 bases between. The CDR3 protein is CASSAGSDTHYFEQYV. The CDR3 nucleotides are TGTGCCAGCAGCGCAGGGTCAGATACGCACTATTTTGAGCAGTACGTC.

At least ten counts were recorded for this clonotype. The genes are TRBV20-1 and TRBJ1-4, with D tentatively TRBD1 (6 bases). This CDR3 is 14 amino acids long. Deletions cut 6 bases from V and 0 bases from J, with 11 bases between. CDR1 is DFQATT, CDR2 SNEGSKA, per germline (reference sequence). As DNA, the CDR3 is TGCAGTGCAGAGCAGGGGACAACTAATGAAAAACTGTTTTTT. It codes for CSAEQGTTNEKLFF.

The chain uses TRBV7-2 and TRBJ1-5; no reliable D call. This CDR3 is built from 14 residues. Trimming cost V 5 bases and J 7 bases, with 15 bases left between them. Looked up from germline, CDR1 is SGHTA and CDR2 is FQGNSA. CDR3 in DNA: TGTGCCAGCAGCGAAGCTTGTAGCCCCCAGCCCCAGCATTTT. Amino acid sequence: CASSEACSPQPQHF.

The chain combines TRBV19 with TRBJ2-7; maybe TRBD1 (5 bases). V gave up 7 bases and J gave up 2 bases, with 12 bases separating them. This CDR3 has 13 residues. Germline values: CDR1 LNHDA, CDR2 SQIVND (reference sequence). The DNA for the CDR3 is TGTGCCAGTAAACCCAGGGAAGCCTACGAGCAGTACTTC. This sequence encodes CASKPREAYEQYF.

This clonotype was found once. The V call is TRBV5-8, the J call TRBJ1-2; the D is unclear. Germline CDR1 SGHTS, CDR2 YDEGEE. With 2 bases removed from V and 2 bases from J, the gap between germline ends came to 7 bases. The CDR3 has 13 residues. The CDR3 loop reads CASSLAVNYGYTF. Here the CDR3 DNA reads TGTGCCAGCAGCTTAGCAGTCAACTATGGCTACACCTTC.

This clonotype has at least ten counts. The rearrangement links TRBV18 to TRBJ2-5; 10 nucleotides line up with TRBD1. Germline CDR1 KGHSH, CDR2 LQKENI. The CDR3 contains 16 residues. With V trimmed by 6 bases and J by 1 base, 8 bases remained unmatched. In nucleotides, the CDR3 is TGTGCCAGCTCGCAGACCGGGACAGGGGTCCAAGAGACCCAGTACTTC. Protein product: CASSQTGTGVQETQYF.

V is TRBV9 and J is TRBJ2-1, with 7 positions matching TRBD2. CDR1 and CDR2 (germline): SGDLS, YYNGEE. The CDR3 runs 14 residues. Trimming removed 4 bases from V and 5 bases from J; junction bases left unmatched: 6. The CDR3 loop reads CASSQELANNEQFF. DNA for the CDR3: TGTGCCAGCAGCCAAGAACTAGCGAACAATGAGCAGTTCTTC.

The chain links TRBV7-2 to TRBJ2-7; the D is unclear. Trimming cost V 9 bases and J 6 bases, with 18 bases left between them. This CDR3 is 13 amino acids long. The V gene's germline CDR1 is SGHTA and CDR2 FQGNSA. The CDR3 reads CASGDAVWREQYF. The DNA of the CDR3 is TGTGCCAGTGGCGACGCGGTGTGGCGCGAGCAGTACTTC.

The CDR3 loop is CASSFLRRAPTDTQYF. CDR3 in DNA: TGTGCCAGCAGCTTTCTCCGGCGGGCCCCCACAGATACGCAGTATTTT. The chain recombines TRBV7-3 with TRBJ2-3; tentative D call: TRBD2 (5 bases). In germline, CDR1 is SGHTA, CDR2 FQGTGA. V lost 3 bases and J 2 bases, leaving 15 bases between the germline ends. This CDR3 comprises 16 residues.